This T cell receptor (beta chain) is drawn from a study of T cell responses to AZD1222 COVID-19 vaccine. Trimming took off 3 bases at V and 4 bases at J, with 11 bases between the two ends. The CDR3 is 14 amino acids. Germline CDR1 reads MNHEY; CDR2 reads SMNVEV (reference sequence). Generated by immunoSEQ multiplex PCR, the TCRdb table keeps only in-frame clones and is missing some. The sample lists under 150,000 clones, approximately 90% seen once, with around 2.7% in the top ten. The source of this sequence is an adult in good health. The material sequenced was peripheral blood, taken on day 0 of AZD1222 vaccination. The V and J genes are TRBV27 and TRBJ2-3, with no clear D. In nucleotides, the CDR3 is TGTGCCAGCAGTTTTCGGCCATCAGCAGATACGCAGTATTTT. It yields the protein CASSFRPSADTQYF.